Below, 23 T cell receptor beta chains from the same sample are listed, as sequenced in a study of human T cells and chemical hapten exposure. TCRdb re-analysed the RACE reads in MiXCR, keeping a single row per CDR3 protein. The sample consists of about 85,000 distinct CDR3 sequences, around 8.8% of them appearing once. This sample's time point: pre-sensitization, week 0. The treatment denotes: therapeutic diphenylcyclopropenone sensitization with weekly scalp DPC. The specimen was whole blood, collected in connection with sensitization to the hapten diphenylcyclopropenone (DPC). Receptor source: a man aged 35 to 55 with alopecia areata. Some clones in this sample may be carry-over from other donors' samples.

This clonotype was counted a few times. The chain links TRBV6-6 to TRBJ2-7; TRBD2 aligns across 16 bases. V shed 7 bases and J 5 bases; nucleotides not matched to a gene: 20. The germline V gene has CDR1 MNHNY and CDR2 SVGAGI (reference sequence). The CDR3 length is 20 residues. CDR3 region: CASTRFGVGTSGRARNEQYF. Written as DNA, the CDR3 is TGTGCCAGCACTCGGTTTGGGGTTGGGACTAGCGGGAGGGCCCGAAACGAGCAGTACTTC.

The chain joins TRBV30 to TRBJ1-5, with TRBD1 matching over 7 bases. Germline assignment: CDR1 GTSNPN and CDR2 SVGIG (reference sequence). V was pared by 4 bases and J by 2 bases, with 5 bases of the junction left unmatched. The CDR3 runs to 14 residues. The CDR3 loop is CAWNLGTGNQPQHF. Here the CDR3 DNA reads TGTGCCTGGAACCTAGGGACAGGCAATCAGCCCCAGCATTTT. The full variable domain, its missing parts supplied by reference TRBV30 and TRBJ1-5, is SQTIHQWPATLVQPVGSPLSLECTVEGTSNPNLYWYRQAAGRGLQLLFYSVGIGQISSEVPQNLSASRPQDRQFILSSKKLLLSDSGFYLCAWNLGTGNQPQHFGDGTRLSIL.

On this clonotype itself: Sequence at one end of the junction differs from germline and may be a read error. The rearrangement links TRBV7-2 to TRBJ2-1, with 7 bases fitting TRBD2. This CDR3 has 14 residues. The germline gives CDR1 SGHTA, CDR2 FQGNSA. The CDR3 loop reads CARSFLRENNEQFF. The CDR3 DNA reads TGTGCCAGGAGCTTTTTGCGGGAGAACAATGAGCAGTTCTTC.

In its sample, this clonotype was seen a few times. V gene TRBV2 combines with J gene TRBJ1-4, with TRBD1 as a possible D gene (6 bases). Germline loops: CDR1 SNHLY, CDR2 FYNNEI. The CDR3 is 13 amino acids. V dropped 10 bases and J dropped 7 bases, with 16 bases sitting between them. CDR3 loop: CAIVGGGAEKLFF. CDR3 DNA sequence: TGTGCCATTGTCGGTGGGGGGGCTGAAAAACTGTTTTTT.

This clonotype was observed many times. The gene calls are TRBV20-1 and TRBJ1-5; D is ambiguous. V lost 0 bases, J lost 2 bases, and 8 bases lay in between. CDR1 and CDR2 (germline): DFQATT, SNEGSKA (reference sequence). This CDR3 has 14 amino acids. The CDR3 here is CSARDRGGNQPQHF. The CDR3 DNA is TGCAGTGCTAGAGATAGAGGAGGCAATCAGCCCCAGCATTTT.

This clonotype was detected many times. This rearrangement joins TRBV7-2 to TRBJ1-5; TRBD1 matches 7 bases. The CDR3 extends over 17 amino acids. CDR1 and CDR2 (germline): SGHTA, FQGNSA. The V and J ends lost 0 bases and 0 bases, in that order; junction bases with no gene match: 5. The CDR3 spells CASSLAGDRASNQPQHF. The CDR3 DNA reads TGTGCCAGCAGCTTAGCTGGGGACAGAGCTAGCAATCAGCCCCAGCATTTT.

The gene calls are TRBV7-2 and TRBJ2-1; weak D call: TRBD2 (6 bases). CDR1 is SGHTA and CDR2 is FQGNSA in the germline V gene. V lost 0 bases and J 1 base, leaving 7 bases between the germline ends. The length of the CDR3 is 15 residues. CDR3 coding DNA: TGTGCCAGCAGCTTAGCTGGGAGGTCCTACAATGAGCAGTTCTTC. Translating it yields CASSLAGRSYNEQFF. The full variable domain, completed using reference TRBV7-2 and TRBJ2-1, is GAGVSQSPSNKVTEKGKDVELRCDPISGHTALYWYRQSLGQGLEFLIYFQGNSAPDKSGLPSDRFSAERTGGSVSTLTIQRTQQEDSAVYLCASSLAGRSYNEQFFGPGTRLTVL.

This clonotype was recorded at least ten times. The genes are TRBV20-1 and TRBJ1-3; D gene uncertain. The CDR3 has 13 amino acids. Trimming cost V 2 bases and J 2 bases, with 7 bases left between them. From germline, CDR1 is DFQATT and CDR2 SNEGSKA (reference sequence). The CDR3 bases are TGCAGTGCTAGACGGCAGGCTGGAAACACCATATATTTT. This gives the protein CSARRQAGNTIYF.

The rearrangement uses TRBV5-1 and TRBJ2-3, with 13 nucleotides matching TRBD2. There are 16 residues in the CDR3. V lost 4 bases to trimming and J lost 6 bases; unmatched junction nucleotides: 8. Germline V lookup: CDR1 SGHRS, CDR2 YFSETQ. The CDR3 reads CASSLTSGRGMDTQYF. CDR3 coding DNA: TGCGCCAGCAGCCTTACTAGCGGGAGGGGAATGGATACGCAGTATTTT.

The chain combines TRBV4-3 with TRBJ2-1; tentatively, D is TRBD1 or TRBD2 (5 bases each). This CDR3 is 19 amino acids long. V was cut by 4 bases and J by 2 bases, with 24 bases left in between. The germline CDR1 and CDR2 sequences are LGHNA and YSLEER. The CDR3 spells CASSPGRPATGRAYNEQFF. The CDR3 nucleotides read TGCGCCAGCAGCCCGGGCCGGCCCGCGACGGGACGGGCCTACAATGAGCAGTTCTTC.

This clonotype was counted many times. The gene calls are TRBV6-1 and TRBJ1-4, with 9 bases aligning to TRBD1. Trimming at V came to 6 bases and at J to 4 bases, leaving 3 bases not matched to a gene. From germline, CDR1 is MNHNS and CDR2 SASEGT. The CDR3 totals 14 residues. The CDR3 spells CASRPGQGNEKLFF. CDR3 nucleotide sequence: TGTGCCAGCAGACCGGGACAGGGTAATGAAAAACTGTTTTTT.

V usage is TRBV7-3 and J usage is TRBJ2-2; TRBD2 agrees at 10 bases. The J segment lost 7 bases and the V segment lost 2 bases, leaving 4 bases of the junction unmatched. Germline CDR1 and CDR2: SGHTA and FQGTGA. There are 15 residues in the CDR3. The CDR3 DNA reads TGTGCCAGCAGCTTACCAGCGGGAGGGATCGGGGAGCTGTTTTTT. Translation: CASSLPAGGIGELFF.

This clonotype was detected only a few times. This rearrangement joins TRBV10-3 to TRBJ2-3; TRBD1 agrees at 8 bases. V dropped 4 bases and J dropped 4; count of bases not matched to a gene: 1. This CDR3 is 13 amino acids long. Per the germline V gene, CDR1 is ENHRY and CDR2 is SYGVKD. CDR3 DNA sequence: TGTGCCATCAGTGGACAGGGGTCAGATACGCAGTATTTT. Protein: CAISGQGSDTQYF.

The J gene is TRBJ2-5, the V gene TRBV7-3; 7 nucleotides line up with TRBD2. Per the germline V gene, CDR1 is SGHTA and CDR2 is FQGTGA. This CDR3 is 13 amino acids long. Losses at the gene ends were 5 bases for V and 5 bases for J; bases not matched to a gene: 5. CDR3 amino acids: CASSPFGGETQYF. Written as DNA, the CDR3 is TGTGCCAGCAGCCCCTTCGGGGGGGAGACCCAGTACTTC. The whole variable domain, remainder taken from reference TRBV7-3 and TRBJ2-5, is GAGVSQTPSNKVTEKGKYVELRCDPISGHTALYWYRQSLGQGPEFLIYFQGTGAADDSGLPNDRFFAVRPEGSVSTLKIQRTERGDSAVYLCASSPFGGETQYFGPGTRLLVL.

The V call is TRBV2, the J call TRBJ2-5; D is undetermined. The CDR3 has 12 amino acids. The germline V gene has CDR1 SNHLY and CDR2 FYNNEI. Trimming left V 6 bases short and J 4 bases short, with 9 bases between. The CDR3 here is CASSAEGETQYF. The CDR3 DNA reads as TGTGCCAGCAGCGCGGAAGGAGAGACCCAGTACTTC.

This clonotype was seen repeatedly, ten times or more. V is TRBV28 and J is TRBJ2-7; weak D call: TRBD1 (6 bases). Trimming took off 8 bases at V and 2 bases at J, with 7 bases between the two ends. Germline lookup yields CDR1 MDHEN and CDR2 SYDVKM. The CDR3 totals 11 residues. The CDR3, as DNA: TGTGCCAGCGCAGGGGCCTACGAGCAGTACTTC. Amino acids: CASAGAYEQYF.

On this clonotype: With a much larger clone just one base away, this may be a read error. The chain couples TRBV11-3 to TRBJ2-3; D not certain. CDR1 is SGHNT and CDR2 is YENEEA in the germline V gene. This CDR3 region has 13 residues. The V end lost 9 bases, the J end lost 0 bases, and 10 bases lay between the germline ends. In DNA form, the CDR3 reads TGTGCCAGAAGCGTTCCGAGCACAGATACGCAGTATTTT. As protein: CARSVPSTDTQYF.

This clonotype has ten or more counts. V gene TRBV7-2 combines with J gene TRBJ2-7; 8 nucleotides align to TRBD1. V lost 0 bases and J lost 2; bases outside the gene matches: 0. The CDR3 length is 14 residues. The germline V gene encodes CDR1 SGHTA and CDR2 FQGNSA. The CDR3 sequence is CASSLAGQAYEQYF. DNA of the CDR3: TGTGCCAGCAGCTTAGCGGGACAGGCCTACGAGCAGTACTTC.

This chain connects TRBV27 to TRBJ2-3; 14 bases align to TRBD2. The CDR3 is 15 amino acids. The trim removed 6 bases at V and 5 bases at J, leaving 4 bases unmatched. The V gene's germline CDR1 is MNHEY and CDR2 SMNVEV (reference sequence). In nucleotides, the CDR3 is TGTGCCAGCAGGGGACTAGCGGGAGTCGGAGATACGCAGTATTTT. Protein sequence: CASRGLAGVGDTQYF.

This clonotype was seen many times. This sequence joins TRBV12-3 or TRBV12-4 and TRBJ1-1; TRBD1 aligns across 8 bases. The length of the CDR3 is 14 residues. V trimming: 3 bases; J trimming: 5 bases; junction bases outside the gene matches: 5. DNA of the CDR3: TGTGCCAGCAGTTTCACCGACAGGGGTACTGAAGCTTTCTTT. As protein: CASSFTDRGTEAFF.

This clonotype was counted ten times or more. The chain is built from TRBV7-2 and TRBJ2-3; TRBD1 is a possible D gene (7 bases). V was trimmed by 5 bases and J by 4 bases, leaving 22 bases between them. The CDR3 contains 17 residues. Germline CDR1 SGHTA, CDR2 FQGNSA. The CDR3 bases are TGTGCCAGCAGCCCCCGAGGGGGCCCTAGCGCGTCAGATACGCAGTATTTT. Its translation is CASSPRGGPSASDTQYF.

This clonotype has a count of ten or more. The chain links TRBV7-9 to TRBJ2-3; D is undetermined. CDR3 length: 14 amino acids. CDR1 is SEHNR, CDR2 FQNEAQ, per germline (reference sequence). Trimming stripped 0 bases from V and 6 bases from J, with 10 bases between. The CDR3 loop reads CASSLATPADTQYF. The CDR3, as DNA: TGTGCCAGCAGCTTAGCTACTCCAGCCGATACGCAGTATTTT. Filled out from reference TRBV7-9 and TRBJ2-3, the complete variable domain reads DTGVSQNPRHKITKRGQNVTFRCDPISEHNRLYWYRQTLGQGPEFLTYFQNEAQLEKSRLLSDRFSAERPKGSFSTLEIQRTEQGDSAMYLCASSLATPADTQYFGPGTRLTVL.

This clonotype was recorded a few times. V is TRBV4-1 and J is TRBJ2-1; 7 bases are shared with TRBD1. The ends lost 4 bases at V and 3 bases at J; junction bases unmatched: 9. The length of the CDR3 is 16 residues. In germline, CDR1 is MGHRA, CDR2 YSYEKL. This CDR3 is CASSRGQDRFYNEQFF. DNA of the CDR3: TGCGCCAGCAGCCGTGGACAGGACAGGTTCTACAATGAGCAGTTCTTC.